These T cell receptor beta chains were read from a single sample in a study of Tregs in tolerant kidney transplant recipients. The assay was immunoSEQ multiplex PCR, and TCRdb's table has in-frame clones only and misses some. The table has about 66,000 clones, about nine tenths seen once. The sequenced sample was CD8+ T cells from blood, obtained before the transplant. The receptor source for this set is a human donor who received a combined kidney and bone marrow transplant. CDR3s include the opening cysteine and the closing phenylalanine or tryptophan. Fields, in order: CDR3 DNA, CDR3 protein, V gene, CDR3 length, D gene, J gene, clone size. The D gene is left open where the match is weak. Clone size appears in some rows only: once, few, many, or a class for an expanded clone.

cdr3_nt: TGTGCCAGCAGCGAGACCGTGGGGACAGGGCAAAACATTCAGTACTTC
cdr3_aa: CASSETVGTGQNIQYF
v_call: TRBV7-3
cdr3_length: 16
d_call: TRBD1
j_call: TRBJ2-4
clone_size: .

cdr3_nt: TGCAGCGTTTCCGCCCTAGGCTACGAGCAGTACTTC
cdr3_aa: CSVSALGYEQYF
v_call: TRBV29-1
cdr3_length: 12
d_call: .
j_call: TRBJ2-7
clone_size: .

cdr3_nt: TGTGCCAGCAGCGATGAGTGGACAGATATGGATGGCTACACCTTC
cdr3_aa: CASSDEWTDMDGYTF
v_call: TRBV9
cdr3_length: 15
d_call: .
j_call: TRBJ1-2
clone_size: .

cdr3_nt: TGTGCCATCAGTGAAACAGGGAGCAATCAGCCCCAGCATTTT
cdr3_aa: CAISETGSNQPQHF
v_call: TRBV10-3
cdr3_length: 14
d_call: .
j_call: TRBJ1-5
clone_size: .

cdr3_nt: TGTGCCACCAGCAACAAGGACAGATACGAGCAGTACTTC
cdr3_aa: CATSNKDRYEQYF
v_call: TRBV15
cdr3_length: 13
d_call: .
j_call: TRBJ2-7
clone_size: .

cdr3_nt: TGTGCCAGCAGCCAAGTGGCGGGAATCAATCAGCCCCAGCATTTT
cdr3_aa: CASSQVAGINQPQHF
v_call: TRBV27
cdr3_length: 15
d_call: .
j_call: TRBJ1-5
clone_size: .

cdr3_nt: TGTGCCAGCAGTTGGTCGGTACTAGCGGAGTACAATGAGCAGTTCTTC
cdr3_aa: CASSWSVLAEYNEQFF
v_call: TRBV6-6
cdr3_length: 16
d_call: TRBD2
j_call: TRBJ2-1
clone_size: .

cdr3_nt: TGTGCCAGCAGTACCCGAAGACTAGCGGGAGGGCCCGGGGAGCTGTTTTTT
cdr3_aa: CASSTRRLAGGPGELFF
v_call: TRBV28
cdr3_length: 17
d_call: TRBD2
j_call: TRBJ2-2
clone_size: .

cdr3_nt: TGTGCCAGCAGTCCGAGTTTGTACGAGCAGTACTTC
cdr3_aa: CASSPSLYEQYF
v_call: TRBV27
cdr3_length: 12
d_call: .
j_call: TRBJ2-7
clone_size: .

cdr3_nt: TGTGCCAGCAGTGGCCCGGGACAATTAGCCAAAAACATTCAGTACTTC
cdr3_aa: CASSGPGQLAKNIQYF
v_call: TRBV2
cdr3_length: 16
d_call: .
j_call: TRBJ2-4
clone_size: .

cdr3_nt: TGTGCCAGCAGCCAGGGAGCGAGGACTGAAGCTTTCTTT
cdr3_aa: CASSQGARTEAFF
v_call: TRBV14
cdr3_length: 13
d_call: .
j_call: TRBJ1-1
clone_size: .

cdr3_nt: TGTGCCAGCTCGCCGGGACACCAGAATCAGCCCCAGCATTTT
cdr3_aa: CASSPGHQNQPQHF
v_call: TRBV27
cdr3_length: 14
d_call: .
j_call: TRBJ1-5
clone_size: .

cdr3_nt: TGTGCCAGCAGCTTTAGCAGGGGTACAGGGAATGAGCAGTTCTTC
cdr3_aa: CASSFSRGTGNEQFF
v_call: TRBV13
cdr3_length: 15
d_call: .
j_call: TRBJ2-1
clone_size: .

cdr3_nt: TGTGCCAGCAGTTTATCGACGCCGGGGAACACTGAAGCTTTCTTT
cdr3_aa: CASSLSTPGNTEAFF
v_call: TRBV27
cdr3_length: 15
d_call: .
j_call: TRBJ1-1
clone_size: .

cdr3_nt: TGTGCCAGCAGTATTCAGGGGGCGGGGAACACTGAAGCTTTCTTT
cdr3_aa: CASSIQGAGNTEAFF
v_call: TRBV25-1
cdr3_length: 15
d_call: TRBD1
j_call: TRBJ1-1
clone_size: .

cdr3_nt: TGTGCCAGTAGTTACGGGAAAGCTGAAGCTTTCTTT
cdr3_aa: CASSYGKAEAFF
v_call: TRBV19
cdr3_length: 12
d_call: .
j_call: TRBJ1-1
clone_size: .

cdr3_nt: TGCGCCAGCAGCCACATAGGCCAGGGGTACGAGCAGTACTTC
cdr3_aa: CASSHIGQGYEQYF
v_call: TRBV4-1
cdr3_length: 14
d_call: .
j_call: TRBJ2-7
clone_size: once

cdr3_nt: TGTGCCAGCAGTCTAGCCTTGCATCAGCCCCAGCATTTT
cdr3_aa: CASSLALHQPQHF
v_call: TRBV27
cdr3_length: 13
d_call: .
j_call: TRBJ1-5
clone_size: .

cdr3_nt: TGTGCCAGCAGGAATGGACTAGCGGGTGTCGATGAGCAGTTCTTC
cdr3_aa: CASRNGLAGVDEQFF
v_call: TRBV2
cdr3_length: 15
d_call: TRBD2
j_call: TRBJ2-1
clone_size: .

cdr3_nt: TGCAGCGTTGAGGCTAGCGGAGGGAGCTCCTACGAGCAGTACTTC
cdr3_aa: CSVEASGGSSYEQYF
v_call: TRBV29-1
cdr3_length: 15
d_call: TRBD2
j_call: TRBJ2-7
clone_size: .

cdr3_nt: TGTGCCAGCAGTTTGAGGACTAGGGGTGGCAATGAGCAGTTCTTC
cdr3_aa: CASSLRTRGGNEQFF
v_call: TRBV27
cdr3_length: 15
d_call: TRBD2
j_call: TRBJ2-1
clone_size: once

cdr3_nt: TGTGCCAGCAGCTTAGGCCGGTACGAGCAGTACTTC
cdr3_aa: CASSLGRYEQYF
v_call: TRBV13
cdr3_length: 12
d_call: .
j_call: TRBJ2-7
clone_size: .

cdr3_nt: TGTGCCAGCAGCTCGTTGGGAGGGCGGGAGGGCTACGAGCAGTACTTC
cdr3_aa: CASSSLGGREGYEQYF
v_call: TRBV6-6
cdr3_length: 16
d_call: TRBD2
j_call: TRBJ2-7
clone_size: .

cdr3_nt: TGTGCCAGCTCACCGGGGGACAACCCGGAAAAACTGTTTTTT
cdr3_aa: CASSPGDNPEKLFF
v_call: TRBV18
cdr3_length: 14
d_call: .
j_call: TRBJ1-4
clone_size: .

cdr3_nt: TGTGCCAGCAGTGATACTGAAGTTTTCTTT
cdr3_aa: CASSDTEVFF
v_call: TRBV2
cdr3_length: 10
d_call: .
j_call: TRBJ1-1
clone_size: .

cdr3_nt: TGCGCCAGCAGTGAGTCCGTGTGGAGGAATTCACCCCTCCACTTT
cdr3_aa: CASSESVWRNSPLHF
v_call: TRBV10-2
cdr3_length: 15
d_call: .
j_call: TRBJ1-6
clone_size: .

cdr3_nt: TGTGCCGGACTTCGGGGGGTGAACACTGAAGCTTTCTTT
cdr3_aa: CAGLRGVNTEAFF
v_call: TRBV2
cdr3_length: 13
d_call: .
j_call: TRBJ1-1
clone_size: .

cdr3_nt: TGTGCCAGCAGCTTTGGGGGGGGGACCGGTGAGCAGTTCTTC
cdr3_aa: CASSFGGGTGEQFF
v_call: TRBV9
cdr3_length: 14
d_call: TRBD2
j_call: TRBJ2-1
clone_size: .

cdr3_nt: TGTGCCAGCAGTTTAACAGGGAGCACTGAAGCTTTCTTT
cdr3_aa: CASSLTGSTEAFF
v_call: TRBV6-5
cdr3_length: 13
d_call: .
j_call: TRBJ1-1
clone_size: .

cdr3_nt: TGTGCCAGCAGCTCGGGACAGGGTGTAGGCTACACCTTC
cdr3_aa: CASSSGQGVGYTF
v_call: TRBV13
cdr3_length: 13
d_call: TRBD1
j_call: TRBJ1-2
clone_size: .

cdr3_nt: TGTGCCAGCAGGGGCCTCGGAATTGGCGAAAAACTGTTTTTT
cdr3_aa: CASRGLGIGEKLFF
v_call: TRBV28
cdr3_length: 14
d_call: .
j_call: TRBJ1-4
clone_size: once

cdr3_nt: TGTGCAGGTGGACACGACTCCTACGAGCAGTACTTC
cdr3_aa: CAGGHDSYEQYF
v_call: TRBV6-1
cdr3_length: 12
d_call: .
j_call: TRBJ2-7
clone_size: .

cdr3_nt: TGTGCCAGCAGCTGGGACAGGGGACAGCCCCAGCATTTT
cdr3_aa: CASSWDRGQPQHF
v_call: TRBV5-5
cdr3_length: 13
d_call: TRBD1
j_call: TRBJ1-5
clone_size: .